One and the same sample provided the 20 T cell receptor beta chains below, sequenced in a study of cytomegalovirus exposure and HLA in healthy donors. PCR amplification relied on 60 Vbeta primers (plus 13 Jbeta primers). Profiling relied on immunoSEQ multiplex PCR, and the TCRdb table lists in-frame clones only, not all of them. Here the sample spans about 130,000 clones, about 77% being singletons. Sequencing was done on a sample of PBMCs. The receptor source for this set is a male donor in good health and CMV-seronegative.

The chain links TRBV6-1 to TRBJ2-3; the D is unclear. Trimming stripped 5 bases from V and 5 bases from J, with 17 bases between. The CDR3 is 15 amino acids. Germline lookup yields CDR1 MNHNS and CDR2 SASEGT. This CDR3 reads CASSLSSIPEDTQYF. CDR3 coding DNA: TGTGCCAGCAGTCTATCTTCGATCCCCGAAGATACGCAGTATTTT.

This clone appeared a few times. The chain joins TRBV7-3 to TRBJ1-5; D is unresolved. V was clipped by 3 bases and J by 5 bases, with 8 bases between them. Looked up from germline, CDR1 is SGHTA and CDR2 is FQGTGA. This CDR3 contains 13 residues. The CDR3 DNA is TGTGCCAGCAGCTTGGAGGTCGATCAGCCCCAGCATTTT. It yields the protein CASSLEVDQPQHF.

Only a few counts were recorded for this clone. This sequence joins TRBV5-1 and TRBJ2-7, with 9 bases identical to TRBD2. Germline V gene sequence: CDR1 SGHRS, CDR2 YFSETQ. The CDR3 contains 16 residues. V dropped 0 bases and J dropped 4; count of bases not matched to a gene: 8. The CDR3 nucleotides read TGCGCCAGCAGCTTGGCCGGGGTAGCGGGAGTGTACGAGCAGTACTTC. Protein product: CASSLAGVAGVYEQYF. Looking up the rest from reference TRBV5-1 and TRBJ2-7 gives the full variable domain: KAGVTQTPRYLIKTRGQQVTLSCSPISGHRSVSWYQQTPGQGLQFLFEYFSETQRNKGNFPGRFSGRQFSNSRSEMNVSTLELGDSALYLCASSLAGVAGVYEQYFGPGTRLTVT.

J is TRBJ2-5 and V is TRBV6-5; possible D gene TRBD1, 7 bases. Matching the DNA end better, TRBJ2-7 makes the J call doubtful. Looked up from germline, CDR1 is MNHEY and CDR2 is SVGAGI. The CDR3 has 15 residues. Here the CDR3 DNA reads TGTGCCAGCAGAGAGCCAGGGGGGCAATCCTACGAGCAGTACTTC. Translating it yields CASREPGGQSYEQYF.

The chain joins TRBV13 to TRBJ1-2; 8 nucleotides agree with TRBD1. With 3 bases clipped from V and 6 bases from J, the junction kept 6 bases outside the gene matches. Germline loops: CDR1 PRHDT, CDR2 FYEKMQ (reference sequence). The CDR3 spans 14 residues. CDR3 in DNA: TGTGCCAGCAGCTTCGACAGGGGAACCCATGGCTACACCTTC. It translates to CASSFDRGTHGYTF.

This chain uses TRBV7-9 with TRBJ2-5; 11 bases are shared with TRBD1. CDR3 length equals 15 residues. J gave up 4 bases and V 5 bases, and 6 bases lay outside the gene matches. Germline CDR1 is SEHNR and CDR2 is FQNEAQ (reference sequence). In nucleotides, the CDR3 is TGTGCCAGCAGCCGGACAGGGGGCGAGGGAGAGACCCAGTACTTC. Its protein is CASSRTGGEGETQYF.

The chain recombines TRBV18 with TRBJ1-1; TRBD1 is a possible D gene (5 bases). V shed 1 base and J shed 4 bases, with 13 bases lying between them. The CDR3 has 15 residues. From germline, CDR1 is KGHSH and CDR2 LQKENI. The CDR3 DNA reads TGTGCCAGCTCACCACTAGGGGTTAAGGGCACTGAAGCTTTCTTT. It encodes CASSPLGVKGTEAFF. Together with reference TRBV18 and TRBJ1-1, the CDR3 gives the full variable domain: NAGVMQNPRHLVRRRGQEARLRCSPMKGHSHVYWYRQLPEEGLKFMVYLQKENIIDESGMPKERFSAEFPKEGPSILRIQQVVRGDSAAYFCASSPLGVKGTEAFFGQGTRLTVV.

This rearrangement joins TRBV6-1 to TRBJ1-3; D is unresolved. CDR1 and CDR2 from the germline V gene are MNHNS and SASEGT. This CDR3 has 11 amino acids. The germline V and J ends were trimmed by 6 bases and 3 bases, with 3 bases remaining between them. CDR3 nucleotide sequence: TGTGCCAGCAGCCGTGGAAACACCATATATTTT. This translates into CASSRGNTIYF.

V usage is TRBV7-2 and J usage is TRBJ2-5, with 11 bases aligning to TRBD2. Germline V gene sequence: CDR1 SGHTA, CDR2 FQGNSA. There are 16 residues in the CDR3. Germline trimming cut 5 bases from V and 1 base from J; bases unmatched to any gene: 6. CDR3 residues: CASSPSSGGTQETQYF. In DNA, the CDR3 is TGTGCCAGCAGCCCATCTAGCGGGGGGACCCAAGAGACCCAGTACTTC.

This chain links TRBV6-5 with TRBJ1-2; TRBD1 matches 7 bases. CDR3 length: 15 amino acids. V gave up 0 bases and J gave up 4 bases; unmatched junction bases: 5. CDR1 is MNHEY and CDR2 is SVGAGI in the germline V gene. The CDR3 nucleotides read TGTGCCAGCAGTTACTCCACCCAGGGGGTCTATGGCTACACCTTC. It translates to CASSYSTQGVYGYTF.

The rearrangement links TRBV5-1 to TRBJ2-5, with D possibly TRBD2 on 6 matching bases. V gave up 6 bases and J gave up 5 bases, with 20 bases separating them. Germline V gives CDR1 SGHRS, CDR2 YFSETQ. This CDR3 is 15 amino acids long. The CDR3 sequence: CASILAPGVEETQYF. CDR3 DNA sequence: TGCGCCAGCATCCTTGCTCCGGGAGTGGAGGAGACCCAGTACTTC.

The chain carries TRBV6-1 and TRBJ2-7; 10 nucleotides agree with TRBD1. Per germline, CDR1 MNHNS and CDR2 SASEGT. The CDR3 extends over 15 amino acids. With V trimmed by 4 bases and J by 5 bases, 8 bases remained unmatched. The CDR3 here is CASSVTGGRIHEQYF. CDR3 nucleotides: TGTGCCAGCAGTGTGACAGGGGGCAGAATCCACGAGCAGTACTTC.

The chain links TRBV18 to TRBJ2-3, with D perhaps matching TRBD2 (5 bases). Looked up from germline, CDR1 is KGHSH and CDR2 is LQKENI. This CDR3 has 12 amino acids. V was pared by 5 bases and J by 5 bases, with 8 bases between. CDR3 in DNA: TGTGCCAGCTCAGAACTAGGAGATACGCAGTATTTT. Protein: CASSELGDTQYF.

This chain's CDR3 is CASSRTLEAGELFF. CDR3 nucleotide sequence: TGTGCCAGCAGCCGGACTCTAGAAGCCGGGGAGCTGTTTTTT. The chain couples TRBV14 to TRBJ2-2, with a tentative D call TRBD2 (5 bases). This CDR3 contains 14 residues. Germline CDR1 SGHDN, CDR2 FVKESK. Trimming shortened V by 4 bases and J by 6 bases, and 12 bases separated the two germline ends.

This chain links TRBV28 with TRBJ1-2; D unclear. The CDR3 totals 16 residues. Trimming took off 4 bases at V and 0 bases at J, with 15 bases between the two ends. The germline CDR1 and CDR2 sequences are MDHEN and SYDVKM. The DNA of the CDR3 is TGTGCCAGCAGTTCTCCGTCGATTAGAGCTAACTATGGCTACACCTTC. It is translated as CASSSPSIRANYGYTF.

The J gene is TRBJ1-1, the V gene TRBV5-4; D remains unclear. This CDR3 comprises 15 residues. Per germline, CDR1 SGHNT and CDR2 YYREEE (reference sequence). The V and J ends lost 2 bases and 5 bases respectively, with 16 bases between them. The CDR3: CASSFMGEAQTEAFF. DNA for the CDR3: TGTGCCAGCAGCTTCATGGGAGAGGCCCAAACTGAAGCTTTCTTT.

This clone came up once. The V and J genes are TRBV6-4 and TRBJ2-5; 12 bases map to TRBD2. V dropped 3 bases and J dropped 5; count of bases not matched to a gene: 4. CDR3 length: 15 residues. The germline gives CDR1 MRHNA, CDR2 SNTAGT. CDR3 DNA: TGTGCCAGCAGTGATGGACTAGCGGGAATCGAGACCCAGTACTTC. Its protein product is CASSDGLAGIETQYF.

In its sample, this clone was seen a few times. This chain connects TRBV7-2 to TRBJ1-5; perhaps TRBD1 as D (6 bases). The germline V gene encodes CDR1 SGHTA and CDR2 FQGNSA. Trimming shortened V by 1 base and J by 5 bases, and 15 bases separated the two germline ends. The CDR3 has 16 amino acids. CDR3 DNA: TGTGCCAGCAGCTTAGTGGGGACACGGTATGATCAGCCCCAGCATTTT. This translates into CASSLVGTRYDQPQHF.

V is TRBV6-4 and J is TRBJ1-1, with a weak D call TRBD1 (6 bases). Deletions cut 2 bases from V and 2 bases from J, with 12 bases between. The CDR3 runs to 15 residues. In germline, CDR1 is MRHNA, CDR2 SNTAGT. Here the CDR3 DNA reads TGTGCCAGCAGTGACAGGGGGTTGGAAAACACTGAAGCTTTCTTT. Encoded protein: CASSDRGLENTEAFF.

The rearrangement links TRBV19 to TRBJ2-5; 8 nucleotides match TRBD2. The CDR3 has 17 residues. Germline loops: CDR1 LNHDA, CDR2 SQIVND (reference sequence). Trimming at V came to 5 bases and at J to 5 bases, leaving 16 bases not matched to a gene. The CDR3 DNA reads TGTGCCAGTAGTCCCTCAAGTGGGGCGGGGGGTAGGGAGACCCAGTACTTC. Protein: CASSPSSGAGGRETQYF.